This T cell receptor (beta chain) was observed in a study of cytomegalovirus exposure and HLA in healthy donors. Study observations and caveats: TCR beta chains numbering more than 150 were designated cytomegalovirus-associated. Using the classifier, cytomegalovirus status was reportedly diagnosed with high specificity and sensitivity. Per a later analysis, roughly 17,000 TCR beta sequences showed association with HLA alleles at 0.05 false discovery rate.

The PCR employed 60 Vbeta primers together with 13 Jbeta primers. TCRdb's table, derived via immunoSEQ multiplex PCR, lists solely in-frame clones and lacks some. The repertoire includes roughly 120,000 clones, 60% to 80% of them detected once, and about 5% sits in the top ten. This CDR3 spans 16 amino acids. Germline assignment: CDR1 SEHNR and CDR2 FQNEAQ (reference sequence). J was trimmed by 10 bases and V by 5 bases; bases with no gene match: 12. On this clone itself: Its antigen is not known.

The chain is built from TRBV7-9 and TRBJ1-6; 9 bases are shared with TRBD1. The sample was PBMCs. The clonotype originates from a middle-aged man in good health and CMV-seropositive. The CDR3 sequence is CASSPPTGQGTSPLHF. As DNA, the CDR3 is TGTGCCAGCAGCCCCCCTACGGGACAGGGTACCTCACCCCTCCACTTT.